Listed here are 15 T cell receptor beta chains from one sample, sequenced in a study of OX40 agonist ivuxolimab in advanced cancers. Profiled with immunoSEQ multiplex PCR; TCRdb holds only in-frame clones, not every one. The sample lists some 40,000 clones; 90% to 95% were seen once. Source: CD4+ or CD8+ T cells sorted from blood, taken in a trial of the OX40 agonist ivuxolimab. The origin of the receptors is an adult with an advanced solid tumor such as melanoma, head and neck, liver or kidney cancer.

The table lists this clone with a few counts. This chain connects TRBV23-1 to TRBJ1-2, with 7 nucleotides matching TRBD1. TRBV23-1 counts as an open reading frame of uncertain function. The CDR3 runs 14 residues. V dropped 6 bases and J dropped 4; count of bases not matched to a gene: 8. The CDR3 is CASRTTGVLYGYTF. In DNA form, the CDR3 reads TGCGCCAGCAGGACAACAGGGGTCCTCTATGGCTACACCTTC.

The gene calls are TRBV19 and TRBJ2-1; 11 bases are a match to TRBD2. V lost 2 bases and J lost 6; bases outside the gene matches: 6. The CDR3 runs 16 residues. In germline, CDR1 is LNHDA, CDR2 SQIVND (reference sequence). CDR3: CASSIRLAGSSNEQFF. The CDR3 region has the DNA TGTGCCAGTAGTATAAGACTAGCGGGATCTAGCAATGAGCAGTTCTTC.

This rearrangement joins TRBV29-1 to TRBJ2-7; tentative D call: TRBD1 (5 bases). Germline CDR1 and CDR2: SQVTM and ANQGSEA. There are 12 residues in the CDR3. V lost 7 bases and J lost 2, with 12 bases in between. CDR3 sequence: CSASQGTYEQYF. For the CDR3, the DNA is TGCAGCGCTAGTCAGGGCACCTACGAGCAGTACTTC.

The chain is built from TRBV9 and TRBJ2-7, with 13 bases fitting TRBD2. CDR3 length: 15 residues. Germline assignment: CDR1 SGDLS and CDR2 YYNGEE. The V segment lost 2 bases and the J segment 4 bases; nucleotides outside the gene matches: 3. The CDR3 here is CASSVGGLAGYEQYF. The CDR3 coding sequence is TGTGCCAGCAGCGTGGGGGGACTAGCGGGATACGAGCAGTACTTC.

V usage is TRBV27 and J usage is TRBJ2-7; 8 nucleotides line up with TRBD1. The CDR3 consists of 14 residues. From germline, CDR1 is MNHEY and CDR2 SMNVEV (reference sequence). V was pared by 8 bases and J by 5 bases, with 11 bases of the junction left unmatched. The CDR3 DNA reads TGTGCCAGCGGGTACACAGGGGGTGGGGACGAGCAGTACTTC. Translating it yields CASGYTGGGDEQYF.

The rearrangement joins TRBV7-2 to TRBJ2-7; D uncertain. With 1 base removed from V and 7 bases from J, the gap between germline ends came to 8 bases. The V gene's germline CDR1 is SGHTA and CDR2 FQGNSA. The CDR3 is 12 residues long. The CDR3 DNA follows: TGTGCCAGCAGCTTAGACTGGCCGGAGCAGTACTTC. It encodes CASSLDWPEQYF.

This rearrangement joins TRBV7-3 to TRBJ2-5; 15 bases align to TRBD2. The V segment lost 5 bases and the J segment 4 bases; nucleotides outside the gene matches: 5. Germline loops: CDR1 SGHTA, CDR2 FQGTGA. The CDR3 consists of 16 residues. The CDR3 reads CASSPKGLAGGETQYF. The CDR3 region has the DNA TGTGCCAGCAGCCCGAAGGGACTAGCGGGAGGAGAGACCCAGTACTTC.

This chain connects TRBV5-1 to TRBJ2-7; TRBD2 might be the D (6 bases). CDR1 is SGHRS, CDR2 YFSETQ, per germline. The V end was cut by 5 bases, the J end by 1 base, with 10 bases between. This CDR3 has 13 amino acids. CDR3 in DNA: TGCGCCAGCAGTTACGGGACTTCCTACGAGCAGTACTTC. This codes for CASSYGTSYEQYF.

This chain uses TRBV6-5 with TRBJ1-2, with D uncertain. Germline V CDR1 and CDR2: MNHEY, SVGAGI. The CDR3 spans 15 residues. Trimming shortened V by 2 bases and J by 4 bases, and 14 bases separated the two germline ends. The CDR3 DNA is TGTGCCAGCAGTTACAACCGGGGATGGGGCTATGGCTACACCTTC. This codes for CASSYNRGWGYGYTF.

This chain connects TRBV9 to TRBJ1-5, with 7 bases that match TRBD1. Trimming at V came to 4 bases and at J to 0 bases, leaving 16 bases not matched to a gene. CDR1 is SGDLS, CDR2 YYNGEE, per germline. The CDR3 is made up of 19 amino acids. The CDR3 DNA sequence: TGTGCCAGCAGCCCCTCGAAGGGGGCATCCCAATATAGCAATCAGCCCCAGCATTTT. Translation: CASSPSKGASQYSNQPQHF.

The chain recombines TRBV29-1 with TRBJ2-5, with 14 positions matching TRBD2. The CDR3 extends over 15 amino acids. The V segment lost 7 bases and the J segment 5 bases; nucleotides outside the gene matches: 9. The germline gives CDR1 SQVTM, CDR2 ANQGSEA. As DNA, the CDR3 is TGCAGCGACCGACTAGCGGGAGGGCCGGGGGAGACCCAGTACTTC. Translating gives CSDRLAGGPGETQYF. Variable domain in full (rest from reference TRBV29-1 and TRBJ2-5): SAVISQKPSRDICQRGTSLTIQCQVDSQVTMMFWYRQQPGQSLTLIATANQGSEATYESGFVIDKFPISRPNLTFSTLTVSNMSPEDSSIYLCSDRLAGGPGETQYFGPGTRLLVL.

The gene calls are TRBV9 and TRBJ1-1; perhaps TRBD1 as D (5 bases). Germline CDR1 and CDR2: SGDLS and YYNGEE. CDR3 length equals 16 residues. Between the trimmed V and J ends, which lost 4 bases and 2 bases, there was a span of 18 bases. The CDR3 loop is CASSPLLTQDNTEAFF. CDR3 DNA: TGTGCCAGCAGCCCCCTCCTGACACAGGACAACACTGAAGCTTTCTTT.

About this clone: Distinct nucleotide sequences in the sample also encode this CDR3. The CDR3 bases are TGTGCCAGCAGCGTAGGACTAGCGGGATACGAGCAGTACTTC. It translates to CASSVGLAGYEQYF. This chain links TRBV9 with TRBJ2-7; 11 bases agree with TRBD2. The CDR3 contains 14 residues. Germline V gene data show CDR1 as SGDLS and CDR2 as YYNGEE. Losses at the gene ends were 0 bases for V and 4 bases for J; bases not matched to a gene: 0. Full variable domain (missing parts from reference TRBV9 and TRBJ2-7): DSGVTQTPKHLITATGQRVTLRCSPRSGDLSVYWYQQSLDQGLQFLIQYYNGEERAKGNILERFSAQQFPDLHSELNLSSLELGDSALYFCASSVGLAGYEQYFGPGTRLTVT.

On this clone: Other DNA sequences within the sample encode an identical CDR3. The rearrangement uses TRBV19 and TRBJ1-5, with D possibly matching TRBD1 (5 bases). V was pared by 1 base and J by 7 bases, with 5 bases between. This CDR3 contains 12 residues. CDR1 and CDR2 (germline): LNHDA, SQIVND (reference sequence). DNA for the CDR3: TGTGCCAGTAGTATAGGGGGGCAGCCCCAGCATTTT. Its translation is CASSIGGQPQHF.

The V call is TRBV5-1, the J call TRBJ2-2, with 7 nucleotides matching TRBD2. The trim removed 6 bases at V and 5 bases at J, leaving 1 base unmatched. The CDR3 is made up of 12 amino acids. Germline V gene lookup returns CDR1 SGHRS and CDR2 YFSETQ. The CDR3 is CASTGGTGELFF. As DNA, the CDR3 is TGCGCCAGCACCGGGGGGACCGGGGAGCTGTTTTTT.